The present entry profiles one T cell receptor (beta chain) with its context. Antigen: not known. TCRdb keeps only in-frame clones here, not all; method: immunoSEQ multiplex PCR. The data contain some 660,000 clones, around 73% of them singletons. This CDR3 spans 18 amino acids. V shed 5 bases, J shed 3 bases, and the junction held 9 bases outside the gene matches. Germline CDR1 MDHEN, CDR2 SYDVKM. The data originate from a study of shared clonotypes between healthy human individuals. Study-wide findings and caveats: Estimated clonotype richness was generally higher in naive than memory subsets. Clonotypes shared by all four donors outscored non-shared clonotypes in generation probability. Exclusively blood specimens were collected; tissue repertoires likely differ.

The sample comprised memory CD4+ T cells sorted from blood. Subset noted: CD45RA-negative fraction. The TCR comes from a woman aged 30 to 39 in good health. The rearrangement links TRBV28 to TRBJ2-2, with 13 bases fitting TRBD2. The CDR3 loop is CASSLRTSGRGYTGELFF. CDR3 DNA sequence: TGTGCCAGCAGTCTAAGGACTAGCGGGAGAGGTTACACCGGGGAGCTGTTTTTT.